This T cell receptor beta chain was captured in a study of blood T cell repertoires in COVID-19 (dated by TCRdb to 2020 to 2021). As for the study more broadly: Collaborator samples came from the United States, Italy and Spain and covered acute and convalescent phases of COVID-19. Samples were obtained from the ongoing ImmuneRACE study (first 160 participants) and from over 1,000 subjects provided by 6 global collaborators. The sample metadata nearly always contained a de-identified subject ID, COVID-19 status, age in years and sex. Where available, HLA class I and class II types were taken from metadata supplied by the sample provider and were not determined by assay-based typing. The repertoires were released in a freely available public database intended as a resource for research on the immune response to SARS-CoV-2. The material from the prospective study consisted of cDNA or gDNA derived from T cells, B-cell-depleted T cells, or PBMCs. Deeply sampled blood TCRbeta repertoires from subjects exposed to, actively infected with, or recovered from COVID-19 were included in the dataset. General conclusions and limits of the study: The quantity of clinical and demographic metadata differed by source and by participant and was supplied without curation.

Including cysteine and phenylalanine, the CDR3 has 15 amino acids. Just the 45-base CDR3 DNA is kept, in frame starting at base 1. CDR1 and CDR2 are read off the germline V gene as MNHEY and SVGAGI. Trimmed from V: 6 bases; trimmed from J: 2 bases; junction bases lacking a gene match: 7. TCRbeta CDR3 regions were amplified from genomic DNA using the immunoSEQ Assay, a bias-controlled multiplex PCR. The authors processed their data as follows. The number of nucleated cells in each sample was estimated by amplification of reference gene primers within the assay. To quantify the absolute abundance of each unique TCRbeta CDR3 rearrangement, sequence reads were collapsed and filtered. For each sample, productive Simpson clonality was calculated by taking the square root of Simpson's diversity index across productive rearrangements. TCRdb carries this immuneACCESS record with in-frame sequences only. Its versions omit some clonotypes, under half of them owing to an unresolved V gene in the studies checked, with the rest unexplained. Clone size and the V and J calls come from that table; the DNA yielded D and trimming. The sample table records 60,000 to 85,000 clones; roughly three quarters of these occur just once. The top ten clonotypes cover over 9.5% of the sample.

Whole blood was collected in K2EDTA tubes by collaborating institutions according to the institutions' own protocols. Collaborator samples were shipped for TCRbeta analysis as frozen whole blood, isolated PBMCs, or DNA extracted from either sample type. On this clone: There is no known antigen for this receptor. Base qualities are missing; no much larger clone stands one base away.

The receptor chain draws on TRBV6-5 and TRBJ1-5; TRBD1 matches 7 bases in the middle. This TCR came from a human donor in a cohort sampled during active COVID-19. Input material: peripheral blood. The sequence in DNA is TGTGCCAGCAGCCACAGGGGTATAGGCAATCAGCCCCAGCATTTT. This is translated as CASSHRGIGNQPQHF.